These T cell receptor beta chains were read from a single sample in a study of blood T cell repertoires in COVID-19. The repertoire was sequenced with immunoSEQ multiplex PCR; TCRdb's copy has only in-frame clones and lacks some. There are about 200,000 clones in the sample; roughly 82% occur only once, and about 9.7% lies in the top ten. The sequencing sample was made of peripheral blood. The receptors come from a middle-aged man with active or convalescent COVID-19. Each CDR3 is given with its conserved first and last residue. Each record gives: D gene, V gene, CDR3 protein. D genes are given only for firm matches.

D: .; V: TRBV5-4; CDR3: CASSLQVGDTDTQYF
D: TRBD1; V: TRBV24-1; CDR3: CATSEGTGSTGELFF
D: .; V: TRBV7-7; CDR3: CASSLDSNEKLFF
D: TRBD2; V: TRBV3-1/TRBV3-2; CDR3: CASSKSGLADFSYEQYF
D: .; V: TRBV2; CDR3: CASSGGGRNTEAFF
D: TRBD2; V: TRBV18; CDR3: CASSKGLAGGLIQNEQFF
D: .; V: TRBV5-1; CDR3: CASSPRSLQGTNTGELFF
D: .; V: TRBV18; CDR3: CASSPPAGNSPLHF
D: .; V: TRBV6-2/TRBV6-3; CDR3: CASSYDPGYDTQYF
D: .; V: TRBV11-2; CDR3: CASSLDSGGNQPQHF
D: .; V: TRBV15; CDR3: CATIRKRGSNTGELFF
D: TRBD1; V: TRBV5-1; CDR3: CASTPGQGDSPLHF
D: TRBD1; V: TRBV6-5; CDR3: CASSPWTGVNTEAFF
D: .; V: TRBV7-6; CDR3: CASSPRGGENEKLFF
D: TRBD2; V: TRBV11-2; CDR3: CASSLASGIADTQYF
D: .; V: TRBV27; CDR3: CASSLQTGELFF
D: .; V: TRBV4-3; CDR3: CASSQDGRGGEKLFF
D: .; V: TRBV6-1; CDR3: CASSEMWGVQETQYF
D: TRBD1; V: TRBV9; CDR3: CASSPRTGSNYEQYF
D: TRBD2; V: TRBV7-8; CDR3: CASSPGTRGSYEQYF
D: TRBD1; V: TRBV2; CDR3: CASRDRETGNTIYF
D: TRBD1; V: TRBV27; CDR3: CASSLTPPTGAQETQYF
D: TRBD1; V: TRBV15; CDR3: CATSSRDRSSGNTIYF
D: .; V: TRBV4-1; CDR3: CASSQVYSEQFF
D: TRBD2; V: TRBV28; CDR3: CASSLSTSGSLSYF
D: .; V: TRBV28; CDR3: CASSFSTSGANVLTF
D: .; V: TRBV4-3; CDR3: CASSQDVEGGTDTQYF
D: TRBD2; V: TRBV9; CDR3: CASSAPTSGGIGEQFF
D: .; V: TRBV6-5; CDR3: CASRSVGDWNSPLHF
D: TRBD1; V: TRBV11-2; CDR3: CASSLMRGPGNTIYF
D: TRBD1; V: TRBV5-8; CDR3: CASSSLRDRASNYGYTF
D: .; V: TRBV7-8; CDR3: CASSFDRGRDSPLHF
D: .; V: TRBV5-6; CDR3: CASSLASGGVGTFF
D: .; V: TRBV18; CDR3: CASSQSPTGELFF
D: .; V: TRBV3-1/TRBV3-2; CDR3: CASSPHGGARELFF
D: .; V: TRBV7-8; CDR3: CASSPPVPGQFF
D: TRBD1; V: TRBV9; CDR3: CASSLRGQGATEAFF
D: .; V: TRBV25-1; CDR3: CASSETGQYNEQFF
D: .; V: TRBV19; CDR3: CASSIQGRRRTDTQYF
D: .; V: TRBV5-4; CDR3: CASRLDSAGSYNSPLHF
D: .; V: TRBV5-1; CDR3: CASSLSSPANYGYTF
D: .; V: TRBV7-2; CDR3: CASSLGNLGGNEQFF
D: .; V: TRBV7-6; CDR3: CASSLEARVNTEAFF
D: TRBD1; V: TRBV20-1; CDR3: CSASFPDRGGETQYF
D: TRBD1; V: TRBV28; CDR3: CASRQGPGNTIYF
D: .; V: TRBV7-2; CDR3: CASSPDSLNTEAFF
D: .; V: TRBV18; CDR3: CASSPNFADTQYF
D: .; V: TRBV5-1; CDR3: CASSLGSWNEQFF
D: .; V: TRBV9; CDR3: CASSVGLSGAADTQYF
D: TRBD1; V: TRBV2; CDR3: CASSLSGTAGEKLFF
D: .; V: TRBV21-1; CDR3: CASSKRASGMHNEQFF
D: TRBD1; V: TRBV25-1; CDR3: CASSEGSGGVLETQYF
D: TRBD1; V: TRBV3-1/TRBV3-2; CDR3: CASSQGLPWDRGRDGYTF
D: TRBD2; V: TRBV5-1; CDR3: CASSLTSGQETQYF
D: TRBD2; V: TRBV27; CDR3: CASSLSNIELAGGYEQYF
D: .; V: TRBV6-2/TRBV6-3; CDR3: CASSYPSGNIQYF
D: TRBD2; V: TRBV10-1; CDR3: CASGTSGGSSSYNEQFF
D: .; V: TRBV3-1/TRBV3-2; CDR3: CASSQELTTSLKYF